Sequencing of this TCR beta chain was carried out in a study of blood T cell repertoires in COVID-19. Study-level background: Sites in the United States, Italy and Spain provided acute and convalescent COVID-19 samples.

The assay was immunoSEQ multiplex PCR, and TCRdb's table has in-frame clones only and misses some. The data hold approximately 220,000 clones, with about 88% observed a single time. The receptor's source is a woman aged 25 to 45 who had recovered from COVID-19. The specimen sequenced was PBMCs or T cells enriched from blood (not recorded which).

The CDR3 sequence: CASRNDRGRINEQFF. The CDR3 DNA sequence: TGTGCGTCCAGAAACGACAGGGGGCGCATCAATGAGCAGTTCTTC. V usage is TRBV19 and J usage is TRBJ2-1; 10 nucleotides agree with TRBD1. Germline CDR1 and CDR2: LNHDA and SQIVND (reference sequence). CDR3 size: 15 residues.